The rows below give T cell receptor beta chains drawn from one sample of a study of cytomegalovirus exposure and HLA in healthy donors. Repertoires were generated with immunoSEQ multiplex PCR, while TCRdb's copy carries only in-frame clones and drops some. The sample lists more than 130,000 clones, around 83% seen once, with under 4.5% in the top ten. Sequences were obtained from PBMCs. Every receptor here comes from a man between 40 and 49 years old in good health and CMV-seropositive. Each CDR3 is given with its conserved first and last residue. The D gene is left open where the match is weak. Size values are once, few and many counts, or a class for expanded clones, and some rows have none.

size	V	J	D	CDR3	DNA
NA	TRBV11-3	TRBJ2-1	TRBD2	CASKELTGGRGNEQFF	TGTGCCAGCAAAGAGTTGACGGGGGGGCGAGGAAATGAGCAGTTCTTC
once	TRBV25-1	TRBJ2-2	TRBD2	CASSGGSGGANTGELFF	TGTGCCAGCAGTGGGGGTAGCGGGGGGGCGAACACCGGGGAGCTGTTTTTT
NA	TRBV4-3	TRBJ1-2	NA	CASSQESTGFYGYTF	TGCGCCAGCAGCCAAGAATCTACCGGGTTCTATGGCTACACCTTC
NA	TRBV5-1	TRBJ2-1	TRBD2	CASSLVLAEANEQFF	TGCGCCAGCAGCTTGGTTCTAGCGGAGGCGAATGAGCAGTTCTTC
few	TRBV7-3	TRBJ2-5	NA	CASSPAGWETQYF	TGTGCCAGCAGCCCAGCAGGGTGGGAGACCCAGTACTTC
NA	TRBV27	TRBJ2-1	NA	CASSYYRVGNEQFF	TGTGCCAGCAGTTATTACAGGGTGGGCAATGAGCAGTTCTTC
NA	TRBV18	TRBJ1-5	NA	CASSPRQDSNQPQHF	TGTGCCAGCTCTCCCCGGCAGGATAGCAATCAGCCCCAGCATTTT
NA	TRBV27	TRBJ2-5	NA	CASGGTVLGETQYF	TGTGCCAGCGGAGGGACCGTGTTAGGGGAGACCCAGTACTTC
NA	TRBV6-9	TRBJ1-5	TRBD1	CASTWTGADQPQHF	TGTGCCAGCACCTGGACAGGGGCTGATCAGCCCCAGCATTTT
once	TRBV30	TRBJ1-4	TRBD1	CALDRGTNEKLFF	TGTGCCTTAGACAGGGGAACTAATGAAAAACTGTTTTTT
NA	TRBV6-6	TRBJ1-1	NA	CASSPPGNTEAFF	TGTGCCAGCAGCCCCCCAGGGAACACTGAAGCTTTCTTT
NA	TRBV7-8	TRBJ2-1	NA	CASSLGGRYNEQFF	TGTGCCAGCAGCTTGGGCGGGCGCTACAATGAGCAGTTCTTC
once	TRBV7-3	TRBJ1-2	NA	CASSLQGGAGFGYTF	TGTGCCAGCAGCTTACAAGGGGGGGCGGGGTTTGGCTACACCTTC
NA	TRBV6-5	TRBJ2-7	TRBD2	CAISREGLYEQYF	TGTGCCATCTCGCGGGAGGGCCTCTACGAGCAGTACTTC
NA	TRBV4-2	TRBJ2-7	TRBD2	CASSQDSGISYEQYF	TGTGCCAGCAGCCAAGATAGCGGGATCTCGTACGAGCAGTACTTC
NA	TRBV7-9	TRBJ1-4	NA	CASSQDGSGGEKLFF	TGTGCCAGCAGCCAGGACGGGTCGGGGGGCGAAAAACTGTTTTTT
NA	TRBV2	TRBJ2-4	TRBD2	CATAGDNIQYF	TGTGCCACCGCGGGAGACAACATTCAGTACTTC
NA	TRBV28	TRBJ2-7	NA	CASGTSIYEQYF	TGTGCCAGCGGGACTTCGATCTACGAGCAGTACTTC
NA	TRBV7-6	TRBJ1-5	TRBD1	CASSLEWGTGINQPQHF	TGTGCCAGCAGCCTCGAGTGGGGGACAGGGATCAATCAGCCCCAGCATTTT
NA	TRBV4-3	TRBJ1-4	NA	CASSQGRQVEKLFF	TGCGCCAGCAGCCAAGGTCGACAGGTCGAAAAACTGTTTTTT
NA	TRBV10-3	TRBJ2-7	NA	CAIQPLGAEPYEQYF	TGTGCCATACAGCCGTTGGGGGCCGAACCCTACGAGCAGTACTTC
NA	TRBV28	TRBJ2-5	TRBD2	CASTLGGLAGGRGETQYF	TGTGCCAGCACCTTAGGAGGGCTAGCGGGAGGGAGGGGAGAGACCCAGTACTTC
NA	TRBV7-3	TRBJ2-7	TRBD2	CASSLNGGSVYEQYF	TGTGCCAGCAGCCTAAACGGCGGGAGTGTGTACGAGCAGTACTTC
NA	TRBV7-2	TRBJ1-5	TRBD1	CASSSEGAQGMGNQPQHF	TGTGCCAGCAGCTCGGAGGGGGCCCAGGGAATGGGCAATCAGCCCCAGCATTTT
NA	TRBV18	TRBJ1-1	NA	CASSPPTVETEAFF	TGTGCCAGCTCACCACCGACCGTGGAGACTGAAGCTTTCTTT
NA	TRBV28	TRBJ2-5	TRBD2	CASSLASGRAQETQYF	TGTGCCAGCAGTTTGGCTAGCGGGAGGGCCCAAGAGACCCAGTACTTC
NA	TRBV6-1	TRBJ1-1	NA	CASRDRNLNTEAFF	TGTGCCAGCAGGGACAGAAATCTGAACACTGAAGCTTTCTTT
NA	TRBV18	TRBJ2-7	TRBD1	CASSPTGGYEQYF	TGTGCCAGCTCACCAACAGGGGGCTACGAGCAGTACTTC
NA	TRBV19	TRBJ1-5	NA	CASSIGRDQPQHF	TGTGCCAGTAGTATCGGGAGGGACCAGCCCCAGCATTTT
NA	TRBV6-6	TRBJ2-7	TRBD2	CASSPGTRGYEQYF	TGTGCCAGCAGTCCCGGGACTAGAGGCTACGAGCAGTACTTC
NA	TRBV15	TRBJ2-7	NA	CATSSKGGLSEQYF	TGTGCCACCAGCAGTAAAGGGGGACTAAGCGAGCAGTACTTC
NA	TRBV19	TRBJ2-7	TRBD1	CASSTKNRGEQYF	TGTGCCAGTAGTACGAAAAACAGGGGCGAGCAGTACTTC
NA	TRBV2	TRBJ2-7	NA	CATMGSAAYEQYF	TGTGCCACCATGGGTAGCGCAGCCTACGAGCAGTACTTC
NA	TRBV15	TRBJ1-1	NA	CATGRARLNTEAFF	TGTGCCACCGGCAGAGCCAGGTTGAACACTGAAGCTTTCTTT
NA	TRBV6-6	TRBJ2-1	TRBD2	CASSYFAGGGNEQFF	TGTGCCAGCAGTTACTTTGCGGGAGGAGGGAATGAGCAGTTCTTC
NA	TRBV15	TRBJ1-5	NA	CATSAGQWWSNQPQHF	TGTGCCACCAGCGCGGGTCAATGGTGGTCCAATCAGCCCCAGCATTTT
NA	TRBV30	TRBJ1-1	TRBD1	CAWRKGQGEAFF	TGTGCCTGGAGGAAGGGACAGGGAGAAGCTTTCTTT
NA	TRBV18	TRBJ1-1	NA	CASSPGAGVNTEAFF	TGTGCCAGCTCACCAGGGGCAGGGGTGAACACTGAAGCTTTCTTT
NA	TRBV5-1	TRBJ2-1	TRBD2	CASCRPGLAPTEQFF	TGCGCCAGCTGCAGACCGGGACTAGCGCCCACAGAGCAGTTCTTC
NA	TRBV5-4	TRBJ1-1	NA	CASNSQGSTEAFF	TGTGCCAGCAACTCGCAGGGGAGCACTGAAGCTTTCTTT
NA	TRBV4-3	TRBJ2-7	NA	CASSQGGGLAPYEQYF	TGCGCCAGCAGCCAGGGTGGGGGCCTAGCACCCTACGAGCAGTACTTC
NA	TRBV29-1	TRBJ2-5	TRBD2	CSVEDYRGGPRETQYF	TGCAGCGTTGAAGATTACCGCGGGGGGCCCAGGGAGACCCAGTACTTC
NA	TRBV9	TRBJ2-3	TRBD1	CASSGTGRTDTQYF	TGTGCCAGCAGCGGGACAGGGCGGACAGATACGCAGTATTTT
NA	TRBV27	TRBJ2-5	NA	CASSSIKDSQETQYF	TGTGCCAGCAGTTCCATTAAGGACAGCCAAGAGACCCAGTACTTC
NA	TRBV30	TRBJ1-2	NA	CAWSAGLSRGYTF	TGTGCCTGGAGCGCGGGCCTTTCTCGTGGCTACACCTTC
NA	TRBV4-3	TRBJ1-1	NA	CASSRHAGQMNTEAFF	TGCGCCAGCAGCCGCCACGCCGGACAAATGAACACTGAAGCTTTCTTT
NA	TRBV9	TRBJ2-1	NA	CASSVGARIGEQFF	TGTGCCAGCAGCGTAGGGGCCCGAATAGGTGAGCAGTTCTTC
NA	TRBV4-2	TRBJ2-1	TRBD1	CASSPRTGRIHEQFF	TGTGCCAGCAGCCCCCGGACAGGGAGAATACATGAGCAGTTCTTC
NA	TRBV19	TRBJ1-2	NA	CASSISPDPSNYGYTF	TGTGCCAGTAGTATATCCCCAGATCCTTCTAACTATGGCTACACCTTC
once	TRBV9	TRBJ2-5	NA	CASSSRGQETQYF	TGTGCCAGCAGCTCCCGGGGCCAAGAGACCCAGTACTTC
once	TRBV27	TRBJ1-2	NA	CASKPGINYGYTF	TGTGCCAGCAAACCCGGGATTAACTATGGCTACACCTTC
few	TRBV27	TRBJ2-7	TRBD2	CASSRLAGYYEQYF	TGTGCCAGCAGTCGACTAGCGGGATATTACGAGCAGTACTTC
NA	TRBV7-6	TRBJ2-1	TRBD2	CASSLWTGGDEQFF	TGTGCCAGCAGCTTATGGACGGGAGGGGATGAGCAGTTCTTC
NA	TRBV29-1	TRBJ2-7	NA	CSVGQGSGEQYF	TGCAGCGTTGGACAGGGTAGCGGCGAGCAGTACTTC
few	TRBV6-5	TRBJ1-5	TRBD1	CASRRTGGSNQPQHF	TGTGCCAGCAGGAGGACAGGAGGTAGCAATCAGCCCCAGCATTTT